What follows are 5 T cell receptor beta chains derived from one specimen sequenced in a study of blood T cell repertoires in COVID-19. Repertoires were generated with immunoSEQ multiplex PCR, while TCRdb's copy carries only in-frame clones and drops some. The sample has roughly 70,000 clones, roughly 79% seen once; the top ten hold approximately 6.8%. Sample: peripheral blood. These TCRs come from a woman in her fifties or sixties with acute or convalescent COVID-19.

V is TRBV28 and J is TRBJ2-7; maybe TRBD2 (5 bases). V lost 6 bases and J 4 bases, leaving 10 bases between the germline ends. The germline CDR1 and CDR2 sequences are MDHEN and SYDVKM. This CDR3 comprises 12 residues. The CDR3 coding sequence is TGTGCCAGCAGCATAACGGGGTACGAGCAGTACTTC. Amino acids: CASSITGYEQYF.

J is TRBJ1-5 and V is TRBV18, with TRBD1 identical over 7 bases. J gave up 0 bases and V 5 bases, and 4 bases lay outside the gene matches. CDR3 length: 15 amino acids. Germline lookup yields CDR1 KGHSH and CDR2 LQKENI. CDR3 sequence: CASSARGNSNQPQHF. The CDR3 DNA is TGTGCCAGCTCAGCCAGGGGGAATAGCAATCAGCCCCAGCATTTT.

This rearrangement joins TRBV4-3 to TRBJ1-6; weak D call: TRBD1 (6 bases). The CDR3 is 16 residues long. The V and J ends lost 0 bases and 6 bases respectively, with 12 bases between them. Germline V gives CDR1 LGHNA, CDR2 YSLEER. In DNA, the CDR3 is TGCGCCAGCAGCCAAGAATCCCACAGGGCTAATTCACCCCTCCACTTT. Its protein product is CASSQESHRANSPLHF.

The rearrangement joins TRBV5-1 to TRBJ1-1; TRBD1 matches 9 bases. The CDR3 runs 15 residues. J gave up 5 bases and V 0 bases, and 5 bases lay outside the gene matches. Germline values: CDR1 SGHRS, CDR2 YFSETQ. The CDR3 nucleotides are TGCGCCAGCAGCTTGGAGGGACAGGGCTGGACTGAAGCTTTCTTT. Amino acids: CASSLEGQGWTEAFF. Filled out from reference TRBV5-1 and TRBJ1-1, the complete variable domain reads KAGVTQTPRYLIKTRGQQVTLSCSPISGHRSVSWYQQTPGQGLQFLFEYFSETQRNKGNFPGRFSGRQFSNSRSEMNVSTLELGDSALYLCASSLEGQGWTEAFFGQGTRLTVV.

V and J are TRBV10-3 and TRBJ1-4; maybe TRBD1 (6 bases). CDR1 is ENHRY, CDR2 SYGVKD, per germline. The CDR3 consists of 16 residues. The V end lost 0 bases, the J end lost 5 bases, and 13 bases lay between the germline ends. CDR3 sequence reads: CAISESRKGGNEKLFF. DNA of the CDR3: TGTGCCATCAGTGAGTCGAGGAAAGGGGGAAATGAAAAACTGTTTTTT.